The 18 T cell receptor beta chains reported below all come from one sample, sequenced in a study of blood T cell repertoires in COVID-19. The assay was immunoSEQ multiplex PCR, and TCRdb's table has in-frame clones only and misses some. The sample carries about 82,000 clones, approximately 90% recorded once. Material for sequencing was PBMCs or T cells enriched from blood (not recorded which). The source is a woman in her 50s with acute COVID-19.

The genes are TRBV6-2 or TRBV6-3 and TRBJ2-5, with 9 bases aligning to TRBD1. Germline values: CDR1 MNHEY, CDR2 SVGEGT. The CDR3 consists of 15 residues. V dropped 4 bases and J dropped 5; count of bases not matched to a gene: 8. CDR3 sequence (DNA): TGTGCCAGCAGTTTCCCGGGACAGGGTTGGGAGACCCAGTACTTC. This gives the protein CASSFPGQGWETQYF.

CDR3 in amino acids: CASSQEREETQYF. In DNA form, the CDR3 reads TGTGCCAGCAGTCAAGAGCGGGAAGAGACCCAGTACTTC. The V and J genes are TRBV27 and TRBJ2-5; D may be TRBD2 (6 bases). The CDR3 has 13 amino acids. Germline CDR1 MNHEY, CDR2 SMNVEV (reference sequence). Trimming cost V 5 bases and J 3 bases, with 10 bases left between them.

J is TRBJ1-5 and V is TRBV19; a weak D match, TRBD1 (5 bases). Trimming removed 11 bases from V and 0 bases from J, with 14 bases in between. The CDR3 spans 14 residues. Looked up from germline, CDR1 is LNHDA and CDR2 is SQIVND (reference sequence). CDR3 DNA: TGTGCCCTTGCGTGGGGGGATAGCAATCAGCCCCAGCATTTT. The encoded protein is CALAWGDSNQPQHF.

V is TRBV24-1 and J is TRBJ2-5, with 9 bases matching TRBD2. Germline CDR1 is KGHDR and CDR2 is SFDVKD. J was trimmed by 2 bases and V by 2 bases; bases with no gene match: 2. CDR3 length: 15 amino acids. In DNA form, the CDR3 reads TGTGCCACCAGTGATTATCTAGCGGGACAAGAGACCCAGTACTTC. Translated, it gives CATSDYLAGQETQYF.

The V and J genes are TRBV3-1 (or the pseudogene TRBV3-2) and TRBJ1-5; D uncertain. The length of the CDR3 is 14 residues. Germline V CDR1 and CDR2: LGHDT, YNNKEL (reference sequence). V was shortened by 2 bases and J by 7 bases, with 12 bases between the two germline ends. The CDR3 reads CASSQQRSNQPQHF. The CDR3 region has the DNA TGTGCCAGCAGCCAACAGCGGTCGAACCAGCCCCAGCATTTT.

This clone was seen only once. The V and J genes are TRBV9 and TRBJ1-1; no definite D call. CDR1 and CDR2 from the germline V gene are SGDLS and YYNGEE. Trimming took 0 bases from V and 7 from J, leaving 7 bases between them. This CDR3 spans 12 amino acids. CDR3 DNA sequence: TGTGCCAGCAGCGTAGTTGGCAGTGAAGCTTTCTTT. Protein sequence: CASSVVGSEAFF.

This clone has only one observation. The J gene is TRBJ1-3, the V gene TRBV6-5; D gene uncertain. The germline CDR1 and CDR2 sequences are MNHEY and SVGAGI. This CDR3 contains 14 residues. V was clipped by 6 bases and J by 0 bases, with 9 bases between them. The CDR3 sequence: CASRMSGSGNTIYF. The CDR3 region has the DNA TGTGCCAGCAGGATGTCAGGCTCTGGAAACACCATATATTTT.

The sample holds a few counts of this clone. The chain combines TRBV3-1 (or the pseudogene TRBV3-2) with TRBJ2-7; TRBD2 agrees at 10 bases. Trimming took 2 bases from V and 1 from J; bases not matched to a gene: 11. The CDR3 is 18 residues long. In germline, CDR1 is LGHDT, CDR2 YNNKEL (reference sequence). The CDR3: CASSQRLQREGTSYEQYF. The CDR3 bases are TGTGCCAGCAGCCAACGTCTGCAGCGGGAGGGAACTTCCTACGAGCAGTACTTC.

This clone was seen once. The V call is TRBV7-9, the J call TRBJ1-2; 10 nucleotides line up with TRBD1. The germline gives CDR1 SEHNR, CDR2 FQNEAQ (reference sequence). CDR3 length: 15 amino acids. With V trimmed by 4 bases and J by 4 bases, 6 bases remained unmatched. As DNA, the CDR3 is TGTGCCAGCAGCTCCGGACAGGGGGTTGGCTATGGCTACACCTTC. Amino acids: CASSSGQGVGYGYTF. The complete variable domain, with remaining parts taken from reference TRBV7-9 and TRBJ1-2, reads DTGVSQNPRHKITKRGQNVTFRCDPISEHNRLYWYRQTLGQGPEFLTYFQNEAQLEKSRLLSDRFSAERPKGSFSTLEIQRTEQGDSAMYLCASSSGQGVGYGYTFGSGTRLTVV.

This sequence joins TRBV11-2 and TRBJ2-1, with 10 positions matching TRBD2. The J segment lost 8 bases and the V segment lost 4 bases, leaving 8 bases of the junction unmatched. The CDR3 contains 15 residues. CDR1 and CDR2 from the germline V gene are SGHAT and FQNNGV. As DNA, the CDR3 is TGTGCCAGCAGCTCCGTTAGGACTAGCGGCGATGAGCAGTTCTTC. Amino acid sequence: CASSSVRTSGDEQFF.

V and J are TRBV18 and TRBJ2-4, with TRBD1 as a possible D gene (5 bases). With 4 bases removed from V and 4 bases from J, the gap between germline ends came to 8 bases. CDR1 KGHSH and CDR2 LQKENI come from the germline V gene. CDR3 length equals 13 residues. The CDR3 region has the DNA TGTGCCAGCTCACTGACAGAAAAAAACATTCAGTACTTC. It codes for CASSLTEKNIQYF.

DNA of the CDR3: TGTGCCAGCAGCTTAAGGACAGGGGTTATAGCAGATACGCAGTATTTT. Encoded protein: CASSLRTGVIADTQYF. The chain has TRBV7-9 and TRBJ2-3; TRBD1 matches 9 bases. The CDR3 sequence is 16 residues long. Trimming removed 2 bases from V and 4 bases from J; junction bases left unmatched: 7. Germline lookup yields CDR1 SEHNR and CDR2 FQNEAQ (reference sequence).

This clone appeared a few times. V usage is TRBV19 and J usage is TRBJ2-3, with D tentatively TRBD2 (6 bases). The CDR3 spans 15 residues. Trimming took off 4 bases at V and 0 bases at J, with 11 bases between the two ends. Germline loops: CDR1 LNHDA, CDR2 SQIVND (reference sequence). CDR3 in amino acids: CASSTATSSTDTQYF. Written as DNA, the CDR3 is TGTGCCAGTAGTACCGCGACTAGTAGCACAGATACGCAGTATTTT.

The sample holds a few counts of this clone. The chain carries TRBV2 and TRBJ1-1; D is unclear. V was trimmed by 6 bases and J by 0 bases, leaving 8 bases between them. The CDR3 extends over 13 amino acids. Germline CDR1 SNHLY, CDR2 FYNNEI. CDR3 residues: CASRARMNTEAFF. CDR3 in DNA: TGTGCCAGCAGAGCCAGGATGAACACTGAAGCTTTCTTT.

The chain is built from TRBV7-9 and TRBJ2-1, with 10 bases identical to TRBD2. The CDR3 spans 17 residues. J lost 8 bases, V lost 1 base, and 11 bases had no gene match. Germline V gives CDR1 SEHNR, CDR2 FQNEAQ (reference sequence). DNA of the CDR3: TGTGCCAGCAGCTTAGATGGACTAGCGGTCGAGGGACATGAGCAGTTCTTC. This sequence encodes CASSLDGLAVEGHEQFF.

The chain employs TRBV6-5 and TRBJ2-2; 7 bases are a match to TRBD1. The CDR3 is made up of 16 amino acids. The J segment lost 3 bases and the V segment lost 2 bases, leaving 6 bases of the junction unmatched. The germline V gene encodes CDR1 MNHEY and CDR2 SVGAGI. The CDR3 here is CASSYPTGRDTGELFF. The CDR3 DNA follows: TGTGCCAGCAGTTACCCGACAGGGAGAGACACCGGGGAGCTGTTTTTT.

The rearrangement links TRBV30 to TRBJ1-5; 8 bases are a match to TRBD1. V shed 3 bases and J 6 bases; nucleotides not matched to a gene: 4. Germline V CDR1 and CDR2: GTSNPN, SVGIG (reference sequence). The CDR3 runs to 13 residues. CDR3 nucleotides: TGTGCCTGGAGCCAGGGGGCGACTCAGCCCCAGCATTTT. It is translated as CAWSQGATQPQHF.

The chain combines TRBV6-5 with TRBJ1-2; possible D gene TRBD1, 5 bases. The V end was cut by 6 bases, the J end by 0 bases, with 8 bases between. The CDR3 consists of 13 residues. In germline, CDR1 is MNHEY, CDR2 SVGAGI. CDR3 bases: TGTGCCAGCAGCAAAGGGGCTAACTATGGCTACACCTTC. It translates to CASSKGANYGYTF.